This T cell receptor (beta chain) was identified during a study of cytomegalovirus exposure and HLA in healthy donors. Profiled with immunoSEQ multiplex PCR; TCRdb holds only in-frame clones, not every one. The sample carries fewer than 250,000 clones, approximately 90% recorded once. CDR3 length: 13 amino acids. In germline, CDR1 is LNHNV, CDR2 YYDKDF (reference sequence). V dropped 2 bases and J dropped 10; count of bases not matched to a gene: 7. This clone is a singleton in its sample. No antigen is known for it. Study-level findings and limits: In the approximately 120 validation repertoires, a later analysis found that first-cohort TCR clusters tended to co-occur. The study put some 150 TCR beta chains on its list as cytomegalovirus-associated. Reportedly, diagnosis of cytomegalovirus status by the classifier showed high specificity and sensitivity.

What was sequenced was PBMCs. This rearrangement joins TRBV15 to TRBJ1-2, with TRBD1 identical over 7 bases. The receptor was derived from a young man in good health and CMV-seronegative. The CDR3 nucleotides read TGTGCCACCAGCAGAACGACAGGGACTGACTACACCTTC. It specifies CATSRTTGTDYTF.